This TCR beta chain appears in the sequencing data of a study of T cell responses to AZD1222 COVID-19 vaccine listed by TCRdb under 2021. General notes on the study: TCR sequencing was performed for 230 to 250 trial participants, of whom 200 to 210 were given two doses of AZD1222 and around 25 were given two doses of MenACWY control vaccine. Trial participants were enrolled by age into 18-55, 56-69 and 70-plus year subgroups, with approximately 150, 28 and 58 TCR-sequenced participants respectively. Broader findings and caveats from the paper: Conclusions about previously exposed vaccinees are limited, since just six or seven AZD1222 recipients were seropositive for SARS-CoV-2 at baseline. After two AZD1222 doses, both the breadth and the depth of spike-specific TCRs were significantly higher than at day 0 and than in MenACWY recipients. The whole spike protein was spanned by vaccine-associated CD4 TCRs, and dominant responses were seen in regions 160-218 and 743-854. Reportedly, almost half of the unique spike-specific TCRs recognized epitopes lying outside the regions that are mutated in the B.1.351 and B.1.1.7 variants. Participants were mostly white British and included more females than males, and it was suggested by the authors that clonal diversity may have been underestimated. Because no day 14 peak-response samples were available, repertoires were characterized only after the peak T cell response. In the small 56-69-year group, the increase in depth fell short of significance, most likely because of low power.

At the junction V is shortened by 10 bases and J by 1 base, with 9 bases in between. Spanning cysteine to phenylalanine, the CDR3 consists of 12 amino acids. Just the 36-base CDR3 DNA is kept, in frame starting at base 1. On this clone: Its antigen is currently not known. No much larger clonotype is one base removed from it; base qualities were not supplied.

The CDR3 regions of human TCRbeta chains were subjected to immunosequencing. In the original analysis: TCRs in the repertoires were matched against a reference library of SARS-CoV-2-specific TCRs that had been generated with the MIRA antigen-specificity platform. Breadth meant the fraction of unique TCRs that were SARS-CoV-2-associated, whereas depth meant the fraction of total T cells that were SARS-CoV-2-associated. Using the MIRA data, each spike-specific TCR was assigned both to the spike region to which the TCR was reactive and to a CD4 or CD8 class. Log10-transformed breadth and depth values were compared by one-way ANOVA with Sidak's multiple comparisons tests. The table comes from immuneACCESS by way of TCRdb, which keeps in-frame sequences with V and J called. Part of the clones is missing from these tables; in studies checked, under half for an unresolved V gene and the rest for unknown reasons. The DNA was the basis for D and trimming; V, J and clone size are from that table. Within this sample are fewer than 200,000 clones, with about 86% of them counted one time only. The ten largest clonotypes hold approximately 10% of the sample.

This specimen's time point label, interpreted: about 28 days (+/-7) after the second vaccine dose. AZD1222 recipients given second doses at about 4 weeks or at about 12 weeks were pooled, since spike-specific TCR depth and breadth were not found to differ between the two schedules. The vaccinee samples were drawn from two UK trials, COV001 and COV002, one of which was a single-blind randomized controlled phase 2/3 trial testing AZD1222 (ChAdOx1 nCoV-19) in healthy adults. For TCRbeta chain sequencing, PBMC samples from trial participants were taken at day 0 and at day 28 after the second dose. The sequence was collected from an adult who received the AZD1222 COVID-19 vaccine. The sequence is built from TRBV12-3 or TRBV12-4 and TRBJ2-3, with an unclear D gene assignment. The starting material was peripheral blood, obtained 28 days after the second AZD1222 dose. The CDR3 amino acid sequence is: CAILGRTDTQYF. The DNA sequence reads TGTGCCATCCTGGGCCGCACAGATACGCAGTATTTT.